The 12 T cell receptor beta chains given below trace back to one sample, sequenced in a study of T cell repertoires in cytomegalovirus infection. TCRdb recomputed calls from the reads with MiXCR, one row per CDR3 protein. The table includes 170,000 or so distinct CDR3 sequences, approximately 18% detected once. Sequenced sample: CD8+ T cells from PBMCs. These receptors originate from a human donor in good health (CMV status not recorded). Some clones in this sample may be carry-over from other donors' samples.

V usage is TRBV7-8 and J usage is TRBJ2-2; D perhaps matches TRBD1 (6 bases). V was cut by 2 bases and J by 2 bases, with 12 bases left in between. The CDR3 has 16 amino acids. Germline V gene lookup returns CDR1 SGHVS and CDR2 FQNEAQ. CDR3 region: CASSLRGWGNTGELFF. The DNA of the CDR3 is TGTGCCAGCAGCTTAAGGGGGTGGGGAAACACCGGGGAGCTGTTTTTT.

This clonotype was picked up a small number of times. V is TRBV6-5 and J is TRBJ2-5; D remains unclear. Trimming stripped 2 bases from V and 2 bases from J, with 6 bases between. Germline assignment: CDR1 MNHEY and CDR2 SVGAGI. The CDR3 loop spans 13 amino acids. The CDR3 protein is CASSYAGQETQYF. For the CDR3, the DNA is TGTGCCAGCAGTTACGCTGGGCAAGAGACCCAGTACTTC.

The rearrangement joins TRBV7-9 to TRBJ2-2; no firm D call. V lost 5 bases to trimming and J lost 6 bases, with 19 bases between them. Germline V lookup: CDR1 SEHNR, CDR2 FQNEAQ (reference sequence). The CDR3 consists of 16 residues. CDR3 protein: CASSPPTSPHPGELFF. The DNA of the CDR3 is TGTGCCAGCAGCCCTCCGACATCGCCCCATCCCGGGGAGCTGTTTTTT. Supplemented by reference TRBV7-9 and TRBJ2-2, the full variable domain reads DTGVSQNPRHKITKRGQNVTFRCDPISEHNRLYWYRQTLGQGPEFLTYFQNEAQLEKSRLLSDRFSAERPKGSFSTLEIQRTEQGDSAMYLCASSPPTSPHPGELFFGEGSRLTVL.

The chain has TRBV6-6 and TRBJ1-2, with a weak D call TRBD1 (5 bases). Between the trimmed V and J ends, which lost 6 bases and 6 bases, there was a span of 14 bases. The CDR3 spans 13 residues. Germline lookup yields CDR1 MNHNY and CDR2 SVGAGI (reference sequence). For the CDR3, the DNA is TGTGCCAGCAGGGGCATGGACATCGATGGCTACACCTTC. Translated: CASRGMDIDGYTF.

This rearrangement joins TRBV7-9 to TRBJ2-7; 7 bases are a match to TRBD1. J lost 3 bases, V lost 6 bases, and 5 bases had no gene match. From germline, CDR1 is SEHNR and CDR2 FQNEAQ (reference sequence). The CDR3 has 13 residues. CDR3 in amino acids: CASRLPGGYEQYF. In nucleotides, the CDR3 is TGTGCCAGCAGACTCCCAGGGGGCTACGAGCAGTACTTC.

This clonotype was detected ten times or more. The chain employs TRBV7-9 and TRBJ1-1, with D maybe TRBD1 (5 bases). The CDR3 is 14 residues long. Deletions cut 1 base from V and 5 bases from J, with 11 bases between. The germline V gene has CDR1 SEHNR and CDR2 FQNEAQ (reference sequence). The CDR3 DNA follows: TGTGCCAGCAGCTTAGTAGCAGGGAATACTGAAGCTTTCTTT. This codes for CASSLVAGNTEAFF.

J is TRBJ2-7 and V is TRBV7-2; D might be TRBD2 (5 bases). From germline, CDR1 is SGHTA and CDR2 FQGNSA. The CDR3 loop spans 14 amino acids. Trimming took 5 bases from V and 4 from J, leaving 15 bases between them. The CDR3 DNA reads as TGTGCCAGCAGCAAATCCGGGGTTGGGTACGAGCAGTACTTC. This translates into CASSKSGVGYEQYF.

This clonotype was picked up a small number of times. V is TRBV27 and J is TRBJ2-3, with D possibly TRBD2 on 5 matching bases. There are 14 residues in the CDR3. V lost 6 bases and J 1 base, leaving 11 bases between the germline ends. Germline values: CDR1 MNHEY, CDR2 SMNVEV (reference sequence). The CDR3 DNA reads as TGTGCCAGCAGCTTGCCGGAGGGCACAGATACGCAGTATTTT. Its protein is CASSLPEGTDTQYF.

This rearrangement joins TRBV25-1 to TRBJ2-2, with D perhaps TRBD1 (6 bases). Trimming took 3 bases from V and 2 from J, leaving 13 bases between them. Germline CDR1 is MGHDK and CDR2 is SYGVNS. The CDR3 extends over 16 amino acids. The CDR3 loop is CASSDVAQGNTGELFF. The CDR3 coding sequence is TGTGCCAGCAGTGATGTGGCACAGGGAAACACCGGGGAGCTGTTTTTT.

This clonotype was counted only a few times. This sequence joins TRBV29-1 and TRBJ1-1, with D possibly matching TRBD1 (5 bases). This CDR3 is built from 13 residues. V shed 6 bases and J shed 4 bases, with 15 bases lying between them. Germline lookup yields CDR1 SQVTM and CDR2 ANQGSEA. The DNA for the CDR3 is TGCAGCGTCCTACACGGGGGATCCACTGAAGCTTTCTTT. It encodes CSVLHGGSTEAFF.

A few counts support this clonotype. The rearrangement links TRBV7-2 to TRBJ2-2; TRBD2 aligns across 8 bases. Germline assignment: CDR1 SGHTA and CDR2 FQGNSA. The CDR3 spans 14 residues. V dropped 5 bases and J dropped 4; count of bases not matched to a gene: 3. CDR3 region: CASSMAGGTGELFF. The CDR3, as DNA: TGTGCCAGCAGCATGGCGGGGGGCACCGGGGAGCTGTTTTTT.

This clonotype was picked up a small number of times. The chain carries TRBV2 and TRBJ2-7; the match to TRBD1 covers 9 bases. CDR1 is SNHLY, CDR2 FYNNEI, per germline. J lost 5 bases, V lost 5 bases, and 7 bases had no gene match. CDR3 length: 14 residues. This chain's CDR3 is CASSHRDRVHEQYF. DNA of the CDR3: TGTGCCAGCAGTCACCGGGACAGGGTACACGAGCAGTACTTC.